Below, 16 T cell receptor beta chains from the same sample are listed, as sequenced in a study of identical twins (TCRdb year 2016). The library was made by 5' RACE. The sequencer was an Illumina HiSeq 2000. TCRdb trimmed public reads at Q25 via fastp, called clones via MiXCR and kept in-frame beta chains. Entries are consolidated by CDR3 protein sequence, retaining the most common genes and DNA. Across this sample there are over 500,000 distinct CDR3 sequences, with roughly a fifth seen only once. The top ten constitute around 1% of the sample. The data were also submitted as part of a second study, on T cells expressing NK-cell markers.

The material sequenced was CD4+ T cells sorted from blood. These receptors all stem from a woman aged 18-30 years in good health.

This clonotype was picked up a small number of times. This chain's CDR3 is CASSRKPTEAFF. Written as DNA, the CDR3 is TGTGCCAGCAGCCGCAAGCCCACTGAAGCTTTCTTT. V usage is TRBV12-3 or TRBV12-4 and J usage is TRBJ1-1; D uncertain. V was clipped by 6 bases and J by 4 bases, with 9 bases between them. This CDR3 has 12 residues.

The V gene is TRBV7-6, the J gene TRBJ1-4; D is ambiguous. The CDR3 length is 13 residues. Germline lookup yields CDR1 SGHVS and CDR2 FNYEAQ. V was shortened by 0 bases and J by 8 bases, with 7 bases between the two germline ends. The chain's CDR3 is CASSLAVFEKLFF. CDR3 sequence (DNA): TGTGCCAGCAGCTTAGCGGTCTTCGAAAAACTGTTTTTT. The variable domain in full, with the rest retrieved from reference TRBV7-6 and TRBJ1-4, is GAGVSQSPRYKVTKRGQDVALRCDPISGHVSLYWYRQALGQGPEFLTYFNYEAQQDKSGLPNDRFSAERPEGSISTLTIQRTEQRDSAMYRCASSLAVFEKLFFGSGTQLSVL.

This clonotype came up a few times. The chain employs TRBV5-1 and TRBJ2-3; D uncertain. The CDR3 contains 13 residues. The germline V and J ends were trimmed by 4 bases and 1 base, with 7 bases remaining between them. Per the germline V gene, CDR1 is SGHRS and CDR2 is YFSETQ. The CDR3 bases are TGCGCCAGCAGCGACGAGGGCACAGATACGCAGTATTTT. Protein: CASSDEGTDTQYF.

This clonotype showed up just a few times. The chain combines TRBV12-3 or TRBV12-4 with TRBJ2-3, with 12 bases matching TRBD2. The CDR3 spans 16 residues. J was trimmed by 0 bases and V by 6 bases; bases with no gene match: 4. This CDR3 reads CASSWTSGASTDTQYF. The CDR3 bases are TGTGCCAGCAGCTGGACTAGCGGGGCTAGCACAGATACGCAGTATTTT.

The chain employs TRBV20-1 and TRBJ2-3; 10 bases fit TRBD2. The germline CDR1 and CDR2 sequences are DFQATT and SNEGSKA (reference sequence). This CDR3 contains 15 residues. The junction had 7 bases not matched to a gene; V was cut back by 5 bases and J by 2 bases. The CDR3 DNA sequence: TGCAGTGCTGGCAGTACTAGCGGGGCCACAGATACGCAGTATTTT. Amino acid sequence: CSAGSTSGATDTQYF.

The chain has TRBV20-1 and TRBJ2-2, with D unresolved. V was pared by 0 bases and J by 8 bases, with 7 bases between. There are 12 residues in the CDR3. Germline-derived CDR1 and CDR2 are DFQATT and SNEGSKA (reference sequence). The CDR3 DNA sequence: TGCAGTGCTAGAGATAAGGTTGGGGAGCTGTTTTTT. It is translated as CSARDKVGELFF.

The rearrangement joins TRBV2 to TRBJ2-7, with D maybe TRBD1 (5 bases). The CDR3 runs 11 residues. The germline V gene encodes CDR1 SNHLY and CDR2 FYNNEI. V was trimmed by 6 bases and J by 6 bases, leaving 9 bases between them. The chain's CDR3 is CASSREGEQYF. The CDR3 nucleotides read TGTGCCAGCAGCAGGGAAGGCGAGCAGTACTTC.

This clonotype was counted a few times. The rearrangement joins TRBV5-1 to TRBJ2-2; D might be TRBD2 (5 bases). Trimming left V 0 bases short and J 5 bases short, with 8 bases between. CDR1 is SGHRS, CDR2 YFSETQ, per germline. The CDR3 spans 14 residues. Written as DNA, the CDR3 is TGCGCCAGCAGCTTGGAAGCGGTGACCGGGGAGCTGTTTTTT. Translation gives CASSLEAVTGELFF.

This clonotype was seen only a few times. CDR3 sequence (DNA): TGTGCCAGCATAAAGGGAGGGACAGGGACATCCCATGAGCAGTTCTTC. Translating it yields CASIKGGTGTSHEQFF. The chain has TRBV28 and TRBJ2-1, with TRBD1 matching 9 bases. CDR3 length: 16 amino acids. V trimming: 7 bases; J trimming: 8 bases; junction bases outside the gene matches: 15. CDR1 is MDHEN, CDR2 SYDVKM, per germline.

This clonotype was counted a few times. As DNA, the CDR3 is TGTGCCAGCAGCCAGACTGTAGGGCCCCAGCATTTT. It encodes CASSQTVGPQHF. The chain carries TRBV3-1 and TRBJ1-5; D gene unclear. This CDR3 contains 12 residues. CDR1 is LGHDT, CDR2 YNNKEL, per germline (reference sequence). V gave up 3 bases and J gave up 9 bases, with 9 bases separating them. Based on the CDR3 plus reference TRBV3-1 and TRBJ1-5, the full variable domain is DTAVSQTPKYLVTQMGNDKSIKCEQNLGHDTMYWYKQDSKKFLKIMFSYNNKELIINETVPNRFSPKSPDKAHLNLHINSLELGDSAVYFCASSQTVGPQHFGDGTRLSIL.

Only a few counts were recorded for this clonotype. The chain carries TRBV7-9 and TRBJ2-7; TRBD1 is a possible D gene (5 bases). Per germline, CDR1 SEHNR and CDR2 FQNEAQ (reference sequence). The CDR3 spans 14 residues. V was cut by 6 bases and J by 7 bases, with 19 bases left in between. As DNA, the CDR3 is TGTGCCAGCAGTCTAGTAGGGGATGCGTTGGAGCAGTACTTC. Translated: CASSLVGDALEQYF.

This clonotype was seen many times. The V call is TRBV5-4, the J call TRBJ2-5, with TRBD1 matching 9 bases. Germline lookup yields CDR1 SGHNT and CDR2 YYREEE (reference sequence). The CDR3 extends over 15 amino acids. With V trimmed by 4 bases and J by 2 bases, 6 bases remained unmatched. CDR3 sequence: CASSRGGQGQETQYF. CDR3 bases: TGTGCCAGCAGCCGAGGAGGACAGGGGCAAGAGACCCAGTACTTC.

A few counts support this clonotype. The chain links TRBV12-3 or TRBV12-4 to TRBJ1-6, with D perhaps TRBD1 (5 bases). The V and J ends lost 5 bases and 6 bases respectively, with 11 bases between them. The CDR3 consists of 14 residues. The CDR3 nucleotides are TGTGCCAGCAGTCTTGTACAGGCTAATTCACCCCTCCACTTT. The encoded protein is CASSLVQANSPLHF.

This clonotype was picked up a small number of times. The chain couples TRBV7-9 to TRBJ2-7, with no clear D. The ends were cut back, 5 bases at V and 3 bases at J, with 17 bases in the middle. Germline V CDR1 and CDR2: SEHNR, FQNEAQ (reference sequence). The CDR3 length is 15 residues. CDR3 in DNA: TGTGCCAGCAGCGGTTCCCGGGCCTCCTACTACGAGCAGTACTTC. Protein product: CASSGSRASYYEQYF.

In nucleotides, the CDR3 is TGCAGTGCTAGGTCCCCGGAGACCCAGTACTTC. Its translation is CSARSPETQYF. The V gene is TRBV20-1, the J gene TRBJ2-5; no definite D call. The CDR3 spans 11 residues. The V end was cut by 3 bases, the J end by 5 bases, with 7 bases between. Per the germline V gene, CDR1 is DFQATT and CDR2 is SNEGSKA (reference sequence).

This clonotype was seen a handful of times. CDR3 residues: CASSLRDRSYEQYF. CDR3 in DNA: TGTGCCAGCAGCTTAAGGGACAGGTCGTACGAGCAGTACTTC. The J gene is TRBJ2-7, the V gene TRBV7-9, with TRBD1 matching over 8 bases. This CDR3 has 14 residues. The germline CDR1 and CDR2 sequences are SEHNR and FQNEAQ (reference sequence). V lost 2 bases to trimming and J lost 4 bases; unmatched junction nucleotides: 4.